This T cell receptor (beta chain) was recorded in a study of regulatory T cells in long-lasting Graves disease. Time point here: newly diagnosed GD, antithyroid drugs for less than 3 months. The TCR library used RNA extracted from PBMCs. Collection of peripheral blood (approximately 9 milliliters) was done using EDTA tubes. The TCR beta library used iRepertoire HTBI primers with Arm-PCR amplification of CDR3. TCRdb reprocessed the multiplex PCR reads with MiXCR, giving one entry per CDR3 protein. Of roughly 420,000 distinct CDR3 sequences in the sample, roughly 15% were seen once. J was trimmed by 5 bases and V by 4 bases; bases with no gene match: 3. This CDR3 has 14 amino acids. Germline V CDR1 and CDR2: SGHRS, YFSETQ. There are many counts of this clonotype. The antigen remains undetermined. General study results and limits: Sampling was limited to peripheral blood rather than thyroid tissue.

The same sample was also used in a study of T cells in Graves' hyperthyroidism and ophthalmopathy. According to that study: Most thyroid clonotypes expanded above 0.001 were also detected in blood.

The chain carries TRBV5-1 and TRBJ2-3, with 11 bases fitting TRBD2. The sample here was peripheral blood mononuclear cells (PBMCs), taken at new diagnosis, from a patient treated with antithyroid drugs. The clonotype originates from a woman in her 30s with Graves disease. DNA for the CDR3: TGCGCCAGCAGCGTGGGACTAGCGGAAGATACGCAGTATTTT. Translation: CASSVGLAEDTQYF.